A selection of T cell receptor beta chains follows, all from one sample in a study of blood T cells in healthy people across ages. TCRdb re-called the 5' RACE reads through MiXCR, storing one row per CDR3 protein. The sample has around 990,000 distinct CDR3 sequences, approximately 25% seen once. The same sample was also used in a study of T cells of mothers and their children.

Sequencing was performed on blood. These receptors all stem from a girl aged 2-10 years in good health. The CDR3 runs from the conserved cysteine through the conserved F or W. The order of the fields is D gene, clone size, V gene, J gene, CDR3 protein, CDR3 DNA. A D gene is named only where the DNA matches it firmly. Expanded clones get a size class; other rows say once, few or many, or leave the size out.

d_call: .; clone_size: few; v_call: TRBV6-5; j_call: TRBJ2-7; cdr3_aa: CASSSDRFYEQYF; cdr3_nt: TGTGCCAGCAGTTCGGACAGATTCTACGAGCAGTACTTC
d_call: .; clone_size: few; v_call: TRBV6-5; j_call: TRBJ1-4; cdr3_aa: CASSYSGGDEKLFF; cdr3_nt: TGTGCCAGCAGTTACTCTGGAGGGGATGAAAAACTGTTTTTT
d_call: .; clone_size: .; v_call: TRBV4-1; j_call: TRBJ2-5; cdr3_aa: CASSQFPGPGQETQYF; cdr3_nt: TGCGCCAGCAGCCAGTTCCCGGGACCGGGACAAGAGACCCAGTACTTC
d_call: .; clone_size: .; v_call: TRBV14; j_call: TRBJ2-3; cdr3_aa: CASSSRADRGDTQYF; cdr3_nt: TGTGCCAGCAGCTCACGGGCAGACCGTGGAGATACGCAGTATTTT
d_call: .; clone_size: few; v_call: TRBV11-1; j_call: TRBJ2-1; cdr3_aa: CASSLLAGALNEQFF; cdr3_nt: TGTGCCAGCAGCTTACTCGCGGGGGCTCTCAATGAGCAGTTCTTC
d_call: .; clone_size: .; v_call: TRBV29-1; j_call: TRBJ1-2; cdr3_aa: CSVIKEGYGYTF; cdr3_nt: TGCAGCGTTATAAAAGAAGGCTATGGCTACACCTTC
d_call: .; clone_size: .; v_call: TRBV6-1; j_call: TRBJ2-1; cdr3_aa: CASRNYSGSSYNEQFF; cdr3_nt: TGTGCCAGCAGGAATTATAGCGGAAGCTCCTACAATGAGCAGTTCTTC
d_call: .; clone_size: .; v_call: TRBV7-2; j_call: TRBJ2-3; cdr3_aa: CASSPEGVHTDTQYF; cdr3_nt: TGTGCCAGCAGCCCAGAGGGGGTACACACAGATACGCAGTATTTT
d_call: .; clone_size: .; v_call: TRBV24-1; j_call: TRBJ2-5; cdr3_aa: CATSDPSGPYQETQYF; cdr3_nt: TGTGCCACCAGTGACCCCTCTGGGCCGTACCAAGAGACCCAGTACTTC
d_call: TRBD1; clone_size: .; v_call: TRBV29-1; j_call: TRBJ2-5; cdr3_aa: CSVEDIEGQQETQYF; cdr3_nt: TGCAGCGTTGAAGATATCGAGGGACAGCAAGAGACCCAGTACTTC
d_call: .; clone_size: .; v_call: TRBV5-1; j_call: TRBJ2-1; cdr3_aa: CASSLAFSRFDLAGGNEQFF; cdr3_nt: TGCGCCAGCAGCTTGGCCTTTTCGCGTTTTGACCTAGCTGGGGGGAATGAGCAGTTCTTC
d_call: .; clone_size: .; v_call: TRBV4-3; j_call: TRBJ2-3; cdr3_aa: CASSHITTKSGDTQYF; cdr3_nt: TGCGCCAGCAGCCATATTACTACCAAATCCGGGGATACGCAGTATTTT
d_call: TRBD1; clone_size: .; v_call: TRBV29-1; j_call: TRBJ1-1; cdr3_aa: CSADRGNTEAFF; cdr3_nt: TGCAGCGCAGACAGGGGAAACACTGAAGCTTTCTTT
d_call: .; clone_size: .; v_call: TRBV6-2/TRBV6-3; j_call: TRBJ2-1; cdr3_aa: CASRTPPPYNEQFF; cdr3_nt: TGTGCCTCCCGAACTCCTCCCCCCTACAATGAGCAGTTCTTC
d_call: TRBD1; clone_size: .; v_call: TRBV12-3/TRBV12-4; j_call: TRBJ1-5; cdr3_aa: CASSPNTGTGGNQPQHF; cdr3_nt: TGTGCCAGCAGCCCCAATACCGGGACAGGGGGCAATCAGCCCCAGCATTTT
d_call: .; clone_size: .; v_call: TRBV7-3; j_call: TRBJ1-4; cdr3_aa: CASSLTGPATNEKLFF; cdr3_nt: TGTGCCAGCAGCTTGACAGGACCCGCAACTAATGAAAAACTGTTTTTT